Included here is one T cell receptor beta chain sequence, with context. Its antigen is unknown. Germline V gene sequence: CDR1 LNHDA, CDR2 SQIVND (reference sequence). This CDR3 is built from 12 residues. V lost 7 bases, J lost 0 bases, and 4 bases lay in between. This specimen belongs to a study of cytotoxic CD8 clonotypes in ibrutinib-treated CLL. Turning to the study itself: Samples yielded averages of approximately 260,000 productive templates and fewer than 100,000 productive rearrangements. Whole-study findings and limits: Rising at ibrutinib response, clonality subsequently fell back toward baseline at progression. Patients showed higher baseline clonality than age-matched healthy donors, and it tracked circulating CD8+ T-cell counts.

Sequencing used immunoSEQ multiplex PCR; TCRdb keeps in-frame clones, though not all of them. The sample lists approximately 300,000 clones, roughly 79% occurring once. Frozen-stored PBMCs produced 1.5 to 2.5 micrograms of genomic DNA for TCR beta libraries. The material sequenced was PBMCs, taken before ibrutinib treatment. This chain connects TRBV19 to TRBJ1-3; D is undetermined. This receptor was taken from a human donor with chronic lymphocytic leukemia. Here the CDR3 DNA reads TGTGCCAGTATCATCTCTGGAAACACCATATATTTT. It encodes CASIISGNTIYF.